Described below is a single T cell receptor beta chain sequence and its context. Profiling relied on immunoSEQ multiplex PCR, and the TCRdb table lists in-frame clones only, not all of them. The sample lists some 100,000 clones; about 88% were seen once. The data were obtained in a study of control samples from healthy donors and cancer patients. The V gene lost 3 bases and the J gene lost 5 bases, with 9 bases spanning the gap. The V gene's germline CDR1 is KGHDR and CDR2 SFDVKD. The CDR3 runs 13 residues. The TCR sequence derives from a woman aged 45 to 65 in good health. The sequenced material came from blood. This chain uses TRBV24-1 with TRBJ2-5, with D unclear. The DNA for the CDR3 is TGTGCCACCAGTGATGAAAGACGGGAGACCCAGTACTTC. Translation gives CATSDERRETQYF.